This T cell receptor beta chain was retrieved from a study of blood T cell repertoires in COVID-19. About the research overall: Nucleic acid was either cDNA or gDNA, and it came from T cells, B-cell-depleted T cells, or PBMCs.

Patients from Seattle were sampled longitudinally, starting during active infection. Some clones are missing from TCRdb's copy, which holds only in-frame ones; the method was immunoSEQ multiplex PCR. In the table there are 210,000 or so clones, 83% of which are singletons. The CDR3 contains 15 residues. V lost 5 bases and J lost 7; bases outside the gene matches: 10. The germline gives CDR1 LNHDA, CDR2 SQIVND (reference sequence). This chain uses TRBV19 with TRBJ1-1; 10 nucleotides match TRBD1. The sequence was obtained from a woman in her twenties or thirties with COVID-19, enrolled during active disease. The material sequenced was peripheral blood. The CDR3 here is CASSVWTGGRIEAFF. In DNA form, the CDR3 reads TGTGCCAGTAGTGTTTGGACAGGGGGAAGGATTGAAGCTTTCTTT.